A single sample gave rise to the 16 T cell receptor beta chains below, sequenced in a study of blood T cells in healthy people across ages. Primed by a sample-barcoded 5' primer and a J-beta primer mix, a second PCR proceeded for 7 to 11 cycles. Each CDR3 protein gets one entry after TCRdb re-called the 5' RACE reads with MiXCR. The top ten hold under 8.5% of the sample, which has about 1.4 million distinct CDR3 sequences, around 55% seen once. The sequenced material came from blood. The receptors stem from a man between 18 and 35 years old in good health.

The chain combines TRBV11-2 with TRBJ2-5; tentative D call: TRBD1 (5 bases). The J call may be wrong; the DNA end is better matched by TRBJ2-7. CDR1 is SGHAT, CDR2 FQNNGV, per germline. The CDR3 is made up of 14 amino acids. The CDR3 spells CASSLVTGPHEQYF. The CDR3 nucleotides read TGTGCCAGCAGCTTAGTCACAGGTCCCCACGAGCAGTACTTC.

This chain connects TRBV29-1 to TRBJ2-7, with unresolved D. In germline, CDR1 is SQVTM, CDR2 ANQGSEA. Trimming stripped 4 bases from V and 0 bases from J, with 10 bases between. The length of the CDR3 is 13 residues. This CDR3 is CSVAPGNSYEQYF. The CDR3 nucleotides read TGCAGCGTTGCTCCAGGTAACTCCTACGAGCAGTACTTC.

The gene calls are TRBV5-1 and TRBJ2-2, with D perhaps being TRBD1 or TRBD2 (5 bases each). CDR1 and CDR2 from the germline V gene are SGHRS and YFSETQ. V lost 4 bases and J 0 bases, leaving 22 bases between the germline ends. The CDR3 consists of 19 residues. The CDR3 loop reads CASSEARVGTPSNTGELFF. DNA of the CDR3: TGCGCCAGCAGCGAAGCTAGAGTGGGGACGCCCTCGAACACCGGGGAGCTGTTTTTT. Supplemented by reference TRBV5-1 and TRBJ2-2, the full variable domain reads KAGVTQTPRYLIKTRGQQVTLSCSPISGHRSVSWYQQTPGQGLQFLFEYFSETQRNKGNFPGRFSGRQFSNSRSEMNVSTLELGDSALYLCASSEARVGTPSNTGELFFGEGSRLTVL.

This clonotype was seen a single time. The rearrangement links TRBV6-1 to TRBJ1-2; D gene uncertain. Trimming removed 3 bases from V and 8 bases from J, with 16 bases in between. The length of the CDR3 is 14 residues. Germline V lookup: CDR1 MNHNS, CDR2 SASEGT. CDR3 nucleotides: TGTGCCAGCAGTGATTATGGCCACCCGGAAGGCTACACCTTC. Translation: CASSDYGHPEGYTF.

The gene calls are TRBV20-1 and TRBJ2-1; D remains ambiguous. The CDR3 sequence is 11 residues long. Germline lookup yields CDR1 DFQATT and CDR2 SNEGSKA (reference sequence). The V gene lost 6 bases and the J gene lost 7 bases, with 10 bases spanning the gap. CDR3: CSAEMGNEQFF. CDR3 sequence (DNA): TGCAGTGCGGAAATGGGGAATGAGCAGTTCTTC.

In its sample, this clonotype was seen a few times. The rearrangement joins TRBV7-9 to TRBJ1-1; 8 bases are shared with TRBD1. The V gene's germline CDR1 is SEHNR and CDR2 FQNEAQ (reference sequence). V dropped 4 bases and J dropped 6; count of bases not matched to a gene: 7. The CDR3 consists of 14 residues. The CDR3 is CASSYYQGAAEAFF. Written as DNA, the CDR3 is TGTGCCAGCAGCTACTACCAGGGGGCGGCTGAAGCTTTCTTT.

This clonotype came up a few times. The V and J genes are TRBV4-1 and TRBJ2-5; TRBD1 might be the D (6 bases). Germline loops: CDR1 MGHRA, CDR2 YSYEKL. This CDR3 comprises 15 residues. Trimming pared 3 bases from V and 4 bases from J, leaving 15 bases between. The CDR3, as DNA: TGCGCCAGCAGCCAGTTGCAGGGGCAAGGAGAGACCCAGTACTTC. Protein: CASSQLQGQGETQYF.

This clonotype turned up a few times. V and J are TRBV29-1 and TRBJ2-1; 7 nucleotides match TRBD2. The CDR3 extends over 17 amino acids. CDR1 is SQVTM and CDR2 is ANQGSEA in the germline V gene. With V trimmed by 6 bases and J by 0 bases, 14 bases remained unmatched. CDR3 sequence (DNA): TGCAGCGTCGCCTTTGGGGGGGGAGGTAGCTCCTACAATGAGCAGTTCTTC. It is translated as CSVAFGGGGSSYNEQFF.

The genes are TRBV14 and TRBJ2-4, with TRBD1 matching over 11 bases. TRBJ2-7 matches the DNA end more closely, so the J call is doubtful. Germline lookup yields CDR1 SGHDN and CDR2 FVKESK. CDR3 length: 15 amino acids. CDR3 in DNA: TGTGCCAGCAGCCACCTTCGGGACAGGGGGGACGAGCAGTACTTC. Its translation is CASSHLRDRGDEQYF.

The V and J genes are TRBV12-3 or TRBV12-4 and TRBJ1-1; TRBD1 is a possible D gene (6 bases). V dropped 6 bases and J dropped 6 bases, with 11 bases sitting between them. CDR3 length: 12 amino acids. The CDR3 loop is CASRGAGPEAFF. CDR3 nucleotide sequence: TGTGCCAGCAGGGGGGCAGGGCCTGAAGCTTTCTTT.

This chain joins TRBV7-2 and TRBJ2-3, with D possibly matching TRBD2 (5 bases). The V gene's germline CDR1 is SGHTA and CDR2 FQGNSA. This CDR3 spans 15 amino acids. V was pared by 4 bases and J by 4 bases, with 15 bases between. The CDR3 is CASSSGPSEADTQYF. CDR3 bases: TGTGCCAGCAGCTCGGGTCCTTCGGAGGCAGATACGCAGTATTTT.

In regard to this clonotype: The junction does not match germline at one end; this may be a read error. The chain recombines TRBV4-3 with TRBJ2-6; D is uncertain. CDR3 size: 15 residues. The V gene's germline CDR1 is LGHNA and CDR2 YSLEER. For the CDR3, the DNA is TGCACCAGCAGCAGAGCTCTGGCTGGGGCCAACGTCCTGACTTTC. Encoded protein: CTSSRALAGANVLTF.

This clonotype was observed a handful of times. The chain combines TRBV4-3 with TRBJ2-3, with 8 bases fitting TRBD2. The V gene's germline CDR1 is LGHNA and CDR2 YSLEER. CDR3 size: 13 residues. Trimming cost V 0 bases and J 10 bases; bases outside gene matches: 3. The CDR3 nucleotides read TGCGCCAGCAGCCAAGAAACTAGCGGAGCGCAGTATTTT. As protein: CASSQETSGAQYF.

The chain combines TRBV7-9 with TRBJ1-2; 7 bases align to TRBD1. The germline CDR1 and CDR2 sequences are SEHNR and FQNEAQ (reference sequence). This CDR3 has 14 amino acids. V lost 6 bases to trimming and J lost 0 bases; unmatched junction nucleotides: 4. The CDR3 region has the DNA TGTGCCAGCAGACCGACAGGGCCTAACTATGGCTACACCTTC. Protein: CASRPTGPNYGYTF.

Notes on this clonotype: A junction end diverges from the germline sequence, so it may reflect a read error. The CDR3 bases are TGTGCCGGCAGCTTACCAGGGACAGCCCGGAACACTGAAGCTTTCTTT. It specifies CAGSLPGTARNTEAFF. J is TRBJ1-1 and V is TRBV7-9, with 7 bases identical to TRBD1. Germline CDR1 reads SEHNR; CDR2 reads FQNEAQ (reference sequence). This CDR3 is built from 16 residues.

V gene TRBV12-3 or TRBV12-4 combines with J gene TRBJ1-4, with TRBD1 identical over 8 bases. V was pared by 7 bases and J by 4 bases, with 5 bases of the junction left unmatched. The CDR3 totals 14 residues. CDR3 coding DNA: TGTGCCAGCACCAGGGGGCCCCATAATGAAAAACTGTTTTTT. It translates to CASTRGPHNEKLFF.